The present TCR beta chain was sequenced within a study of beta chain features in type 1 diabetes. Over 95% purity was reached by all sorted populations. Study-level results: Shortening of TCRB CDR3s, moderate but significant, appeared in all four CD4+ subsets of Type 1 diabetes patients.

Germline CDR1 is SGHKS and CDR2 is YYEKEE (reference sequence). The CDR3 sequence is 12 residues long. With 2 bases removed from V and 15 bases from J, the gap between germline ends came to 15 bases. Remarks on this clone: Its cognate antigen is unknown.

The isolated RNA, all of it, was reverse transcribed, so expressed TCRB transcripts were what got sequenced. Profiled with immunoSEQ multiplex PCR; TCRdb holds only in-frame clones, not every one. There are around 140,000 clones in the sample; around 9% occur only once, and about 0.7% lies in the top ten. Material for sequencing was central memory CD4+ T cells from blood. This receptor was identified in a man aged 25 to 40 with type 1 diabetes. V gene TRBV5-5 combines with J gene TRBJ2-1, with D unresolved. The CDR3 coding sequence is TGTGCCAGCAGCTTAAGCGCCAGTTTATTGTTCTTC. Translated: CASSLSASLLFF.